Listed below are T cell receptor beta chains from one sample, sequenced in a study of Ad26.COV2.S vaccination and SARS-CoV-2 variants. TCRdb keeps only in-frame clones here, not all; method: immunoSEQ multiplex PCR. The sample lists roughly 350,000 clones, around 90% occurring once. The starting material was peripheral blood, obtained in a trial of Ad26.COV2.S vaccine versus placebo. These receptors were collected from a person aged 18-60 years who received the Ad26.COV2.S COVID-19 vaccine or a placebo. Both conserved end residues are part of each CDR3. The D gene is left open where the match is weak. The size of a clone is reported for some rows only, either as once, few or many, or as a class for expanded clones.

D gene: -
clone size: -
V gene: TRBV18
J gene: TRBJ2-2
CDR3 protein: CASSPYQVNTGELFF
CDR3 DNA: TGTGCCAGCTCACCATACCAGGTGAACACCGGGGAGCTGTTTTTT

D gene: TRBD1
clone size: -
V gene: TRBV9
J gene: TRBJ1-1
CDR3 protein: CASSPQTGGMTEAFF
CDR3 DNA: TGTGCCAGCAGCCCCCAGACAGGGGGTATGACTGAAGCTTTCTTT

D gene: -
clone size: -
V gene: TRBV11-2
J gene: TRBJ1-5
CDR3 protein: CASSLGAGSLGNQPQHF
CDR3 DNA: TGTGCCAGCAGCTTAGGGGCGGGCTCACTGGGCAATCAGCCCCAGCATTTT

D gene: TRBD2
clone size: -
V gene: TRBV11-2
J gene: TRBJ2-5
CDR3 protein: CASSFSLAGGETQYF
CDR3 DNA: TGTGCCAGCAGCTTTTCCCTAGCGGGGGGAGAGACCCAGTACTTC

D gene: -
clone size: -
V gene: TRBV4-1
J gene: TRBJ2-5
CDR3 protein: CASSHPRVGPYQETQYF
CDR3 DNA: TGCGCCAGCAGCCATCCGAGGGTGGGGCCGTACCAAGAGACCCAGTACTTC

D gene: -
clone size: -
V gene: TRBV6-2/TRBV6-3
J gene: TRBJ2-7
CDR3 protein: CASSVGSYEQYF
CDR3 DNA: TGTGCCAGCAGCGTTGGTTCCTACGAGCAGTACTTC

D gene: TRBD2
clone size: -
V gene: TRBV3-1/TRBV3-2
J gene: TRBJ2-2
CDR3 protein: CASASGTGELFF
CDR3 DNA: TGTGCCAGCGCTAGCGGGACCGGGGAGCTGTTTTTT

D gene: TRBD1
clone size: -
V gene: TRBV5-4
J gene: TRBJ1-5
CDR3 protein: CASSSRQGAGDQPQHF
CDR3 DNA: TGTGCCAGCAGCTCGAGACAGGGGGCCGGCGATCAGCCCCAGCATTTT

D gene: -
clone size: -
V gene: TRBV5-1
J gene: TRBJ1-1
CDR3 protein: CASSADRNTEAFF
CDR3 DNA: TGCGCCAGCAGCGCCGACAGAAACACTGAAGCTTTCTTT

D gene: -
clone size: -
V gene: TRBV19
J gene: TRBJ2-3
CDR3 protein: CASSLRKDSGPTDTQYF
CDR3 DNA: TGTGCCAGTAGTCTCCGAAAGGACAGTGGCCCCACAGATACGCAGTATTTT

D gene: -
clone size: -
V gene: TRBV4-1
J gene: TRBJ2-7
CDR3 protein: CASSPSRAGVYEQYF
CDR3 DNA: TGCGCCAGCAGCCCTTCTCGGGCAGGGGTATACGAGCAGTACTTC

D gene: TRBD1
clone size: -
V gene: TRBV7-3
J gene: TRBJ2-1
CDR3 protein: CASSWDRATYNEQFF
CDR3 DNA: TGTGCCAGCAGTTGGGACAGGGCAACCTACAATGAGCAGTTCTTC

D gene: TRBD1
clone size: -
V gene: TRBV6-6
J gene: TRBJ1-2
CDR3 protein: CASSYGTGNYGYTF
CDR3 DNA: TGTGCCAGCAGTTACGGGACAGGCAACTATGGCTACACCTTC

D gene: -
clone size: -
V gene: TRBV12-3/TRBV12-4
J gene: TRBJ1-1
CDR3 protein: CASSLGGKAFF
CDR3 DNA: TGTGCCAGCAGTTTAGGGGGGAAAGCTTTCTTT

D gene: TRBD1
clone size: -
V gene: TRBV3-1/TRBV3-2
J gene: TRBJ2-7
CDR3 protein: CASSQPPFTGAYEQYF
CDR3 DNA: TGTGCCAGCAGCCAACCTCCTTTTACAGGGGCCTACGAGCAGTACTTC

D gene: -
clone size: -
V gene: TRBV30
J gene: TRBJ1-5
CDR3 protein: CAWGGFSNQPQHF
CDR3 DNA: TGTGCCTGGGGGGGGTTTAGCAATCAGCCCCAGCATTTT

D gene: TRBD2
clone size: -
V gene: TRBV4-2
J gene: TRBJ2-1
CDR3 protein: CASSQGLVGIPYNEQFF
CDR3 DNA: TGTGCCAGCAGCCAGGGACTAGTAGGTATCCCCTACAATGAGCAGTTCTTC

D gene: -
clone size: -
V gene: TRBV5-8
J gene: TRBJ2-1
CDR3 protein: CASSLVQVNEQFF
CDR3 DNA: TGTGCCAGCAGCTTGGTTCAGGTAAATGAGCAGTTCTTC

D gene: TRBD1
clone size: -
V gene: TRBV7-8
J gene: TRBJ2-7
CDR3 protein: CASSPRKGTDEQYF
CDR3 DNA: TGTGCCAGCAGCCCACGGAAGGGGACAGACGAGCAGTACTTC

D gene: TRBD2
clone size: once
V gene: TRBV18
J gene: TRBJ2-1
CDR3 protein: CASSPASGGAFYPNEQFF
CDR3 DNA: TGTGCCAGCTCACCAGCCAGCGGGGGGGCGTTTTACCCCAATGAGCAGTTCTTC

D gene: -
clone size: -
V gene: TRBV20-1
J gene: TRBJ2-7
CDR3 protein: CSASTTYEQYF
CDR3 DNA: TGCAGTGCTAGTACAACCTACGAGCAGTACTTC